Each of the 25 T cell receptor beta chains below was sequenced from the same sample in a study of blood T cells in healthy people across ages. A J-beta primer mix and a sample-barcoded 5' primer were used in a second PCR of roughly 6 to 12 cycles. TCRdb independently ran MiXCR on the 5' RACE reads; one entry per CDR3 protein. Of around 500,000 distinct CDR3 sequences in the sample, roughly 43% are singletons; the top ten hold approximately 23%. The sample consisted of blood. The receptors shown here come from a man older than 75 in good health.

This chain joins TRBV20-1 and TRBJ2-7; 9 bases are shared with TRBD2. The CDR3 has 13 amino acids. CDR1 and CDR2 (germline): DFQATT, SNEGSKA (reference sequence). V lost 3 bases and J lost 7; bases outside the gene matches: 7. As DNA, the CDR3 is TGCAGTGCTAGCTGGCGGGGGGGACTGGAGCAGTACTTC. Its translation: CSASWRGGLEQYF.

This clonotype turned up a few times. The chain joins TRBV5-1 to TRBJ2-3; 11 nucleotides line up with TRBD1. The CDR3 is 14 amino acids. J was trimmed by 6 bases and V by 3 bases; bases with no gene match: 3. Germline V CDR1 and CDR2: SGHRS, YFSETQ. The CDR3 bases are TGCGCCAGCAGCTCTGGACAGGGGGCTGATACGCAGTATTTT. Translated: CASSSGQGADTQYF.

This clonotype was counted many times. The chain recombines TRBV6-5 with TRBJ2-3, with a possible D match to TRBD1 (6 bases). The CDR3 contains 17 residues. Germline CDR1 reads MNHEY; CDR2 reads SVGAGI. Deletions cut 2 bases from V and 1 base from J, with 16 bases between. The CDR3 sequence is CASSYGGLGSGTDTQYF. The DNA for the CDR3 is TGTGCCAGCAGTTACGGGGGCTTGGGGTCGGGCACAGATACGCAGTATTTT.

The V call is TRBV20-1, the J call TRBJ2-5, with D possibly matching TRBD2 (6 bases). The J call is in doubt because the DNA end fits TRBJ2-7 better. The CDR3 is 15 residues long. Germline CDR1 and CDR2: DFQATT and SNEGSKA (reference sequence). DNA for the CDR3: TGCAGTGCTAGAGATGGCGGGGCCCAACGCCACGAGCAGTACTTC. It encodes CSARDGGAQRHEQYF.

This clonotype was recorded a few times. This rearrangement joins TRBV6-6 to TRBJ1-2; D unresolved. This CDR3 has 13 amino acids. From germline, CDR1 is MNHNY and CDR2 SVGAGI (reference sequence). V lost 5 bases to trimming and J lost 5 bases, with 12 bases between them. This CDR3 reads CASSDREEYGYTF. Here the CDR3 DNA reads TGTGCCAGCAGTGACCGGGAGGAGTATGGCTACACCTTC.

This clonotype was counted only a few times. The chain joins TRBV28 to TRBJ2-7; 8 nucleotides line up with TRBD2. Germline assignment: CDR1 MDHEN and CDR2 SYDVKM. This CDR3 has 15 residues. Trimming at V came to 7 bases and at J to 5 bases, leaving 13 bases not matched to a gene. The CDR3 DNA sequence: TGTGCCAGCACCGAAGGAGCGGGAGTCATACACGAGCAGTACTTC. As protein: CASTEGAGVIHEQYF.

The CDR3 DNA sequence: TGTGCCACCAGTGACCCTCGGGACAGCCAAGAGACCCAGTACTTC. It translates to CATSDPRDSQETQYF. The chain recombines TRBV24-1 with TRBJ2-5; TRBD1 aligns across 7 bases. The trim removed 4 bases at V and 1 base at J, leaving 5 bases unmatched. CDR3 length: 15 amino acids. CDR1 is KGHDR, CDR2 SFDVKD, per germline.

There are a few counts of this clonotype. The chain uses TRBV29-1 and TRBJ2-3, with TRBD2 identical over 9 bases. The germline gives CDR1 SQVTM, CDR2 ANQGSEA. The CDR3 has 17 amino acids. J gave up 3 bases and V 7 bases, and 17 bases lay outside the gene matches. The CDR3 sequence: CSALLYPSGVSTDTQYF. The CDR3 coding sequence is TGCAGCGCCCTCCTCTACCCTAGCGGGGTTTCTACAGATACGCAGTATTTT.

The chain recombines TRBV11-2 with TRBJ2-4, with 7 bases aligning to TRBD1. TRBJ2-7 matches the DNA end more closely, so the J call is doubtful. The CDR3 has 15 residues. Per the germline V gene, CDR1 is SGHAT and CDR2 is FQNNGV. CDR3 protein: CASSTDGTDLYEQYF. CDR3 nucleotides: TGTGCCAGCAGCACTGACGGGACAGACCTCTACGAGCAGTACTTC.

This clonotype has only a few counts. The CDR3 region is CASSGQQSNYGYTF. DNA of the CDR3: TGTGCCAGCAGTGGACAGCAGAGTAACTATGGCTACACCTTC. This chain uses TRBV6-5 with TRBJ1-2; TRBD1 might be the D (6 bases). CDR1 MNHEY and CDR2 SVGAGI come from the germline V gene. V was shortened by 5 bases and J by 1 base, with 11 bases between the two germline ends. CDR3 length equals 14 residues.

This clonotype has a handful of counts. The V and J genes are TRBV20-1 and TRBJ2-1; TRBD2 aligns across 11 bases. CDR3 length: 15 amino acids. V trimming: 5 bases; J trimming: 7 bases; junction bases outside the gene matches: 10. Per the germline V gene, CDR1 is DFQATT and CDR2 is SNEGSKA (reference sequence). The CDR3 DNA is TGCAGTGCTCCCACTAGCGGGAGTATGAGGAATGAGCAGTTCTTC. Translation gives CSAPTSGSMRNEQFF.

This clonotype came up a few times. V gene TRBV3-1 combines with J gene TRBJ2-1; no reliable D call. Trimming cost V 4 bases and J 10 bases, with 14 bases left between them. In germline, CDR1 is LGHDT, CDR2 YNNKEL (reference sequence). The CDR3 consists of 13 residues. The CDR3 nucleotides read TGTGCCAGCAGCCCCTATGGTGTTTACGAGCAGTTCTTC. This gives the protein CASSPYGVYEQFF.

The chain links TRBV4-3 to TRBJ2-7; D is unclear. V lost 0 bases and J 2 bases, leaving 8 bases between the germline ends. CDR3 length: 14 amino acids. The germline V gene encodes CDR1 LGHNA and CDR2 YSLEER. CDR3 amino acids: CASSQEGGPYEQYF. The CDR3, as DNA: TGCGCCAGCAGCCAAGAGGGTGGCCCCTACGAGCAGTACTTC.

This clonotype came up a few times. The chain carries TRBV3-1 and TRBJ2-6; no reliable D call. Trimming cost V 4 bases and J 4 bases, with 14 bases left between them. The CDR3 runs 16 residues. Per germline, CDR1 LGHDT and CDR2 YNNKEL (reference sequence). CDR3 coding DNA: TGTGCCAGCAGCCTCCCACATGGACGGGGGGCCAACGTCCTGACTTTC. Encoded protein: CASSLPHGRGANVLTF.

The chain carries TRBV5-1 and TRBJ2-1; 7 bases align to TRBD1. The DNA end is more similar to TRBJ2-7, so the J call may be wrong. The CDR3 length is 16 residues. Germline CDR1 and CDR2: SGHRS and YFSETQ. The CDR3 region is CASRAGTASSYNEQYF. DNA of the CDR3: TGCGCCAGCAGAGCCGGGACAGCAAGCTCCTACAATGAGCAGTACTTC.

The rearrangement uses TRBV3-1 and TRBJ1-4; D is unresolved. This CDR3 contains 15 residues. Germline values: CDR1 LGHDT, CDR2 YNNKEL (reference sequence). V was pared by 4 bases and J by 0 bases, with 9 bases between. DNA for the CDR3: TGTGCCAGCAGCCGTGACCTCTCAACTAATGAAAAACTGTTTTTT. It specifies CASSRDLSTNEKLFF.

This clonotype was seen a few times. The J gene is TRBJ2-4, the V gene TRBV12-3 or TRBV12-4, with D perhaps assigned TRBD1 or TRBD2 (5 bases each). The CDR3 runs 17 residues. V lost 2 bases and J lost 3, with 17 bases in between. Here the CDR3 reads CASSLRGVGHLKNIQYF. The CDR3 DNA reads TGTGCCAGCAGTTTACGGGGAGTAGGACACCTCAAAAACATTCAGTACTTC.

This clonotype came up many times. The V gene is TRBV6-5, the J gene TRBJ1-6; D is perhaps TRBD1 (6 bases). The CDR3 sequence is 16 residues long. Trimming stripped 5 bases from V and 0 bases from J, with 11 bases between. The germline CDR1 and CDR2 sequences are MNHEY and SVGAGI. The CDR3 sequence is CASSPSDSSYNSPLHF. In nucleotides, the CDR3 is TGTGCCAGCAGTCCTTCGGACAGCTCCTATAATTCACCCCTCCACTTT.

Here the CDR3 DNA reads TGTGCCACCAGCAGAAATCCGGGACAGAGAAACACTGAAGCTTTCTTT. The encoded protein is CATSRNPGQRNTEAFF. The chain employs TRBV15 and TRBJ1-1; 7 positions match TRBD1. This CDR3 comprises 16 residues. V trimming: 2 bases; J trimming: 2 bases; junction bases outside the gene matches: 8. Germline CDR1 and CDR2: LNHNV and YYDKDF (reference sequence). Based on the CDR3 plus reference TRBV15 and TRBJ1-1, the full variable domain is DAMVIQNPRYQVTQFGKPVTLSCSQTLNHNVMYWYQQKSSQAPKLLFHYYDKDFNNEADTPDNFQSRRPNTSFCFLDIRSPGLGDTAMYLCATSRNPGQRNTEAFFGQGTRLTVV.

This clonotype was detected a few times. The chain carries TRBV7-2 and TRBJ2-3; D possibly corresponds to TRBD2 (6 bases). CDR1 is SGHTA, CDR2 FQGNSA, per germline. The CDR3 contains 16 residues. The V end lost 5 bases, the J end lost 3 bases, and 18 bases lay between the germline ends. The CDR3 region has the DNA TGTGCCAGCAGCCTACTATTGGGAGGCCGGACAGATACGCAGTATTTT. Translation gives CASSLLLGGRTDTQYF.

The V and J genes are TRBV28 and TRBJ2-7, with D possibly TRBD1 on 5 matching bases. This CDR3 contains 14 residues. In germline, CDR1 is MDHEN, CDR2 SYDVKM. V lost 5 bases to trimming and J lost 3 bases, with 14 bases between them. CDR3 nucleotide sequence: TGTGCCAGCAGTGTAGAAGGGGCTTACTACGAGCAGTACTTC. It translates to CASSVEGAYYEQYF.

The chain links TRBV20-1 to TRBJ2-7; TRBD1 agrees at 9 bases. This CDR3 is 14 amino acids long. CDR1 and CDR2 from the germline V gene are DFQATT and SNEGSKA (reference sequence). The V segment lost 2 bases and the J segment 2 bases; nucleotides outside the gene matches: 4. The CDR3 nucleotides read TGCAGTGCTAGATGGGACAGGGAGCCCTACGAGCAGTACTTC. It encodes CSARWDREPYEQYF.

There are a few counts of this clonotype. The chain uses TRBV7-2 and TRBJ1-2; tentatively, D is TRBD1 (5 bases). Germline assignment: CDR1 SGHTA and CDR2 FQGNSA. Trimming cost V 1 base and J 7 bases, with 13 bases left between them. The CDR3 covers 14 residues. The CDR3 nucleotides read TGTGCCAGCAGCTTAGGGGGGGATCGAGGTGGCTACACCTTC. Its protein product is CASSLGGDRGGYTF.

This chain connects TRBV5-4 to TRBJ1-2; a possible D gene is TRBD1 (6 bases). The CDR3 length is 15 residues. Trimming took off 0 bases at V and 4 bases at J, with 13 bases between the two ends. From germline, CDR1 is SGHNT and CDR2 YYREEE (reference sequence). The CDR3 DNA reads TGTGCCAGCAGCTTGGAAGGGGGTGTTGCCTATGGCTACACCTTC. Protein product: CASSLEGGVAYGYTF. The full variable domain, its missing parts supplied by reference TRBV5-4 and TRBJ1-2, is ETGVTQSPTHLIKTRGQQVTLRCSSQSGHNTVSWYQQALGQGPQFIFQYYREEENGRGNFPPRFSGLQFPNYSSELNVNALELDDSALYLCASSLEGGVAYGYTFGSGTRLTVV.

This chain joins TRBV5-1 and TRBJ1-1; a weak D match, TRBD1 (6 bases). The CDR3 length is 13 residues. V was pared by 0 bases and J by 6 bases, with 9 bases between. Germline V lookup: CDR1 SGHRS, CDR2 YFSETQ. The DNA of the CDR3 is TGCGCCAGCAGCTTGGATCGGGGGCCTGAAGCTTTCTTT. Amino acids: CASSLDRGPEAFF. Using reference TRBV5-1 and TRBJ1-1 for the parts outside the CDR3, the full variable domain is KAGVTQTPRYLIKTRGQQVTLSCSPISGHRSVSWYQQTPGQGLQFLFEYFSETQRNKGNFPGRFSGRQFSNSRSEMNVSTLELGDSALYLCASSLDRGPEAFFGQGTRLTVV.